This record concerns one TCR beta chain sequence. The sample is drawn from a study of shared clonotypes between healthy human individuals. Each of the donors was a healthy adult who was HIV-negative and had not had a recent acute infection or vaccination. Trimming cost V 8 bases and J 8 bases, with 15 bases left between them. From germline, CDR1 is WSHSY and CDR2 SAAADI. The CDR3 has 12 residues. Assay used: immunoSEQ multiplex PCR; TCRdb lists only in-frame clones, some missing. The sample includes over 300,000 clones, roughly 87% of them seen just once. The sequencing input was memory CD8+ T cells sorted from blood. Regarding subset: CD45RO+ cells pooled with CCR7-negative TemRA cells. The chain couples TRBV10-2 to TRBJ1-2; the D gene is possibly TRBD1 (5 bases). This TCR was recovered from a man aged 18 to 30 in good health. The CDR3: CASSGRDRGYTF. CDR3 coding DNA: TGCGCCAGCTCCGGCAGGGACCGAGGCTACACCTTC.